Below, 25 T cell receptor beta chains from the same sample are listed, as sequenced in a study of OX40 agonist ivuxolimab in advanced cancers. Generated by immunoSEQ multiplex PCR, the TCRdb table keeps only in-frame clones and is missing some. This table has some 44,000 clones, approximately 92% appearing once. The starting material was CD4+ or CD8+ T cells sorted from blood, obtained in a trial of the OX40 agonist ivuxolimab. These receptors all come from an adult with an advanced solid tumor such as melanoma, head and neck, liver or kidney cancer.

The genes are TRBV29-1 and TRBJ2-2, with D unclear. Per the germline V gene, CDR1 is SQVTM and CDR2 is ANQGSEA. There are 9 residues in the CDR3. Trimming stripped 6 bases from V and 6 bases from J, with 2 bases between. The CDR3 nucleotides read TGCAGCGTCCCCGGGGAGCTGTTTTTT. This codes for CSVPGELFF.

J is TRBJ1-1 and V is TRBV7-2; D call uncertain. CDR1 is SGHTA and CDR2 is FQGNSA in the germline V gene. The CDR3 totals 14 residues. V lost 1 base, J lost 1 base, and 7 bases lay in between. The CDR3 protein is CASSLVPENTEAFF. CDR3 DNA: TGTGCCAGCAGCTTAGTCCCAGAGAACACTGAAGCTTTCTTT. Full variable domain (rest looked up from reference TRBV7-2 and TRBJ1-1): GAGVSQSPSNKVTEKGKDVELRCDPISGHTALYWYRQSLGQGLEFLIYFQGNSAPDKSGLPSDRFSAERTGGSVSTLTIQRTQQEDSAVYLCASSLVPENTEAFFGQGTRLTVV.

Concerning this clone itself: The junction shows a germline mismatch at one end, possibly a read error. The rearrangement links TRBV6-6 to TRBJ2-5; 12 bases align to TRBD1. The CDR3 loop spans 16 amino acids. Germline CDR1 MNHNY, CDR2 SVGAGI (reference sequence). The DNA for the CDR3 is TGTGCCATCAGTGCCGGGGACAGGGGGCTTGGAGAGACCCAGTACTTC. Amino acids: CAISAGDRGLGETQYF.

The V gene is TRBV5-1, the J gene TRBJ2-2, with D possibly called TRBD1 or TRBD2 (6 bases each). CDR1 and CDR2 (germline): SGHRS, YFSETQ. The CDR3 is 16 residues long. Deletions cut 4 bases from V and 1 base from J, with 14 bases between. CDR3 bases: TGCGCCAGCAGCGCGGAGGGGGTCGGGAACACCGGGGAGCTGTTTTTT. Translation: CASSAEGVGNTGELFF.

The chain joins TRBV6-1 to TRBJ1-2, with TRBD1 matching 10 bases. Trimming at V came to 4 bases and at J to 3 bases, leaving 14 bases not matched to a gene. Germline V lookup: CDR1 MNHNS, CDR2 SASEGT. This CDR3 comprises 18 residues. In DNA form, the CDR3 reads TGTGCCAGCAGTGGTCGATGGGACAGGGGATGGATCGACTATGGCTACACCTTC. Its translation is CASSGRWDRGWIDYGYTF.

The V call is TRBV28, the J call TRBJ2-2, with D tentatively TRBD1 (6 bases). V was trimmed by 4 bases and J by 0 bases, leaving 12 bases between them. Germline V gene sequence: CDR1 MDHEN, CDR2 SYDVKM. This CDR3 contains 16 residues. CDR3: CASSSPDSTNTGELFF. The CDR3 DNA is TGTGCCAGCAGTTCCCCGGACAGTACGAACACCGGGGAGCTGTTTTTT.

The chain recombines TRBV6-4 with TRBJ2-3, with D maybe TRBD1 (6 bases). The CDR3 sequence is 13 residues long. Germline V gene data show CDR1 as MRHNA and CDR2 as SNTAGT. Trimming removed 5 bases from V and 3 bases from J, with 9 bases in between. The CDR3 sequence is CASSYRVTDTQYF. In nucleotides, the CDR3 is TGTGCCAGCAGTTACAGGGTGACAGATACGCAGTATTTT.

The chain employs TRBV6-1 and TRBJ2-1; 12 bases agree with TRBD2. The germline V gene has CDR1 MNHNS and CDR2 SASEGT. This CDR3 comprises 15 residues. V trimming: 8 bases; J trimming: 6 bases; junction bases outside the gene matches: 8. The CDR3 DNA reads TGTGCCAGCTCCTCGGGACTAGCGGGCCGCAATGAGCAGTTCTTC. Protein product: CASSSGLAGRNEQFF.

The genes are TRBV2 and TRBJ1-1; D is ambiguous. The CDR3 is 13 amino acids. Germline CDR1 reads SNHLY; CDR2 reads FYNNEI. The ends were cut back, 1 base at V and 4 bases at J, with 7 bases in the middle. The DNA for the CDR3 is TGTGCCAGCAGTGAAGTTGGGGTCACTGAAGCTTTCTTT. Encoded protein: CASSEVGVTEAFF.

J is TRBJ1-2 and V is TRBV6-1; D gene unclear. This CDR3 region has 13 residues. Germline V gives CDR1 MNHNS, CDR2 SASEGT. The V gene lost 7 bases and the J gene lost 1 base, with 10 bases spanning the gap. The DNA for the CDR3 is TGTGCCAGCACCCCACGGGGTAACTATGGCTACACCTTC. Translation: CASTPRGNYGYTF.

The V gene is TRBV14, the J gene TRBJ2-3; unclear D gene. Germline V gene lookup returns CDR1 SGHDN and CDR2 FVKESK. The CDR3 consists of 12 residues. The germline V and J ends were trimmed by 6 bases and 0 bases, with 4 bases remaining between them. CDR3 loop: CASSPSTDTQYF. The DNA of the CDR3 is TGTGCCAGCAGTCCTAGCACAGATACGCAGTATTTT.

The chain has TRBV7-2 and TRBJ2-1; TRBD2 matches 11 bases. In germline, CDR1 is SGHTA, CDR2 FQGNSA. The junction had 4 bases not matched to a gene; V was cut back by 4 bases and J by 5 bases. The CDR3 runs 15 residues. The CDR3 sequence is CASSWGLAAHNEQFF. The DNA of the CDR3 is TGTGCCAGCAGCTGGGGACTAGCGGCCCACAATGAGCAGTTCTTC.

CDR3 sequence reads: CASSYPTGGAHNEQFF. In DNA, the CDR3 is TGTGCCAGCAGTTACCCTACTGGGGGCGCCCACAATGAGCAGTTCTTC. The chain employs TRBV6-6 and TRBJ2-1; the D gene is possibly TRBD1 (6 bases). The germline V and J ends were trimmed by 2 bases and 5 bases, with 16 bases remaining between them. Germline loops: CDR1 MNHNY, CDR2 SVGAGI (reference sequence). The CDR3 covers 16 residues.

The chain is built from TRBV9 and TRBJ1-1; D is unclear. The V end was cut by 4 bases, the J end by 3 bases, with 7 bases between. This CDR3 has 12 amino acids. The germline V gene encodes CDR1 SGDLS and CDR2 YYNGEE. CDR3 residues: CASSNLDTEAFF. DNA of the CDR3: TGTGCCAGCAGCAACCTCGACACTGAAGCTTTCTTT.

The chain uses TRBV19 and TRBJ1-4, with a tentative D call TRBD1 (5 bases). The germline gives CDR1 LNHDA, CDR2 SQIVND (reference sequence). The CDR3 has 18 amino acids. V dropped 3 bases and J dropped 0 bases, with 17 bases sitting between them. The CDR3, as DNA: TGTGCCAGTAGTATGGGGGTTGCAGCTACCTCAACTAATGAAAAACTGTTTTTT. Its translation: CASSMGVAATSTNEKLFF.

The rearrangement links TRBV5-4 to TRBJ2-1; a weak D match, TRBD2 (5 bases). Per the germline V gene, CDR1 is SGHNT and CDR2 is YYREEE (reference sequence). V lost 2 bases and J 1 base, leaving 10 bases between the germline ends. This CDR3 comprises 15 residues. The CDR3 coding sequence is TGTGCCAGCAGCTTAGGCGGGCCATCCTACAATGAGCAGTTCTTC. Translated, it gives CASSLGGPSYNEQFF. The whole variable domain, filled in from reference TRBV5-4 and TRBJ2-1, reads ETGVTQSPTHLIKTRGQQVTLRCSSQSGHNTVSWYQQALGQGPQFIFQYYREEENGRGNFPPRFSGLQFPNYSSELNVNALELDDSALYLCASSLGGPSYNEQFFGPGTRLTVL.

The J gene is TRBJ2-3, the V gene TRBV7-3; unclear D gene. Germline V CDR1 and CDR2: SGHTA, FQGTGA. The CDR3 consists of 13 residues. The V end was cut by 2 bases, the J end by 4 bases, with 7 bases between. The CDR3, as DNA: TGTGCCAGCAGCTTAGTTGCTTCAGATACGCAGTATTTT. As protein: CASSLVASDTQYF.

With respect to this clone: This same CDR3 is encoded by further DNA sequences in the sample. The CDR3 bases are TGTGCCAGCAGGGGACTAGCGGGAGGGCTACGACAAAGCTCCTACGAGCAGTACTTC. Translation: CASRGLAGGLRQSSYEQYF. The V and J genes are TRBV28 and TRBJ2-7, with 16 bases identical to TRBD2. Germline loops: CDR1 MDHEN, CDR2 SYDVKM. The CDR3 extends over 19 amino acids. V shed 6 bases and J 0 bases; nucleotides not matched to a gene: 11. The whole variable domain, filled in from reference TRBV28 and TRBJ2-7, reads DVKVTQSSRYLVKRTGEKVFLECVQDMDHENMFWYRQDPGLGLRLIYFSYDVKMKEKGDIPEGYSVSREKKERFSLILESASTNQTSMYLCASRGLAGGLRQSSYEQYFGPGTRLTVT.

This chain connects TRBV19 to TRBJ1-2; D may be TRBD1 (5 bases). Germline CDR1 LNHDA, CDR2 SQIVND (reference sequence). The V end lost 8 bases, the J end lost 6 bases, and 22 bases lay between the germline ends. The CDR3 consists of 15 residues. CDR3 bases: TGTGCCAGTTCTGGACATCCCGAGGATAGAAATGGCTACACCTTC. This encodes CASSGHPEDRNGYTF.

The genes are TRBV4-1 and TRBJ2-1; D possibly corresponds to TRBD1 (5 bases). V was cut by 4 bases and J by 5 bases, with 18 bases left in between. From germline, CDR1 is MGHRA and CDR2 YSYEKL. The CDR3 has 16 amino acids. DNA for the CDR3: TGCGCCAGCAGCCGAGACCCGGACATATTAAACAATGAGCAGTTCTTC. Translating it yields CASSRDPDILNNEQFF.

The chain employs TRBV7-3 and TRBJ2-1, with TRBD2 matching 7 bases. The CDR3 extends over 14 amino acids. CDR1 is SGHTA, CDR2 FQGTGA, per germline. Unmatched junction bases numbered 4, after V lost 5 bases and J lost 3 bases. The DNA of the CDR3 is TGTGCCAGCAGCCAGACGGGGGGCTACAATGAGCAGTTCTTC. This codes for CASSQTGGYNEQFF.

The chain couples TRBV5-4 to TRBJ2-5, with D possibly matching TRBD2 (7 bases). V gave up 4 bases and J gave up 0 bases, with 10 bases separating them. This CDR3 has 14 residues. CDR1 and CDR2 from the germline V gene are SGHNT and YYREEE (reference sequence). The chain's CDR3 is CASSLGGDQETQYF. The CDR3 nucleotides are TGTGCCAGCAGCCTAGGGGGGGACCAAGAGACCCAGTACTTC. Together with reference TRBV5-4 and TRBJ2-5, the CDR3 gives the full variable domain: ETGVTQSPTHLIKTRGQQVTLRCSSQSGHNTVSWYQQALGQGPQFIFQYYREEENGRGNFPPRFSGLQFPNYSSELNVNALELDDSALYLCASSLGGDQETQYFGPGTRLLVL.

The chain combines TRBV10-3 with TRBJ2-7; TRBD2 matches 7 bases. J gave up 4 bases and V 4 bases, and 19 bases lay outside the gene matches. Germline V lookup: CDR1 ENHRY, CDR2 SYGVKD. The CDR3 totals 18 residues. The CDR3 nucleotides read TGTGCCATCAGTGGCGGCGCTAGGGCTAGCGGAATCCGTTACGAGCAGTACTTC. The encoded protein is CAISGGARASGIRYEQYF.

The chain recombines TRBV6-5 with TRBJ1-2; possible D gene TRBD1, 6 bases. CDR3 length: 16 amino acids. V gave up 0 bases and J gave up 7 bases, with 18 bases separating them. In germline, CDR1 is MNHEY, CDR2 SVGAGI. The CDR3 here is CASSYSRTVSISGYTF. In nucleotides, the CDR3 is TGTGCCAGCAGTTACTCGCGGACAGTCTCTATATCTGGCTACACCTTC.

This clone was observed a few times. The chain combines TRBV2 with TRBJ1-4; D perhaps matches TRBD1 (5 bases). The CDR3 spans 14 residues. Per germline, CDR1 SNHLY and CDR2 FYNNEI. The V and J ends lost 7 bases and 2 bases respectively, with 11 bases between them. In DNA, the CDR3 is TGTGCCAGCACCCCAGGGTCTACTAATGAAAAACTGTTTTTT. Translation gives CASTPGSTNEKLFF. Full variable domain (missing parts from reference TRBV2 and TRBJ1-4): EPEVTQTPSHQVTQMGQEVILRCVPISNHLYFYWYRQILGQKVEFLVSFYNNEISEKSEIFDDQFSVERPDGSNFTLKIRSTKLEDSAMYFCASTPGSTNEKLFFGSGTQLSVL.